This T cell receptor beta chain was sequenced during a study of Graves' ophthalmopathy and Graves' hyperthyroidism. This CDR3 comprises 18 residues. J lost 1 base, V lost 6 bases, and 17 bases had no gene match. Germline V gene data show CDR1 as SGHTA and CDR2 as FQGTGA. Beta-chain TCR CDR3 regions were amplified from RNA transcripts. HTBI-primed RT-PCR formed the first round, and a multiplex PCR formed the second. MiXCR, run by TCRdb on the multiplex PCR reads, gives a single entry per CDR3 protein. Of hundreds of thousands of distinct CDR3 sequences listed, roughly two fifths were seen once; the top ten hold around 3.3%.

This chain joins TRBV7-3 and TRBJ1-1, with 7 bases lining up with TRBD1. Material for sequencing was peripheral blood. The TCR was taken from an adult man with Graves' ophthalmopathy. DNA of the CDR3: TGTGCCAGCAGTCTCGGAGACAGGGAGGGACAGCGGAACACTGAAGCTTTCTTT. Its translation is CASSLGDREGQRNTEAFF.